This T cell receptor (beta chain) was sequenced during a study of T cell repertoires in cytomegalovirus infection. Study context: Indicated by public TCR beta signatures were CMV infection and matching HLA type.

TCRdb analysed the reads with MiXCR anew, one entry per CDR3 protein. Of about 160,000 distinct CDR3 sequences listed, roughly 18% were seen once; the top ten hold roughly a sixth. Study findings and constraints: The cumulative frequency of public TCR beta families distinguished individuals who carried CMV together with the relevant HLA.

Between the trimmed V and J ends, which lost 4 bases and 5 bases, there was a span of 20 bases. Germline V gene lookup returns CDR1 SGHAT and CDR2 FQNNGV. The CDR3 covers 16 residues. This clonotype was detected only a few times. Its specificity is not known. This clonotype originated in a human donor in good health (CMV status not recorded). Some clones in this sample may be carry-over from other donors' samples. V gene TRBV11-2 combines with J gene TRBJ2-5; D remains unclear. The sequencing input was CD8+ T cells from PBMCs. The CDR3 sequence is CASSSPFPGPRETQYF. CDR3 DNA sequence: TGTGCCAGCAGCTCCCCGTTCCCCGGGCCCAGGGAGACCCAGTACTTC.